The sequence of this T cell receptor beta chain was determined in a study of blood T cell repertoires in COVID-19. Study-wide context: PBMCs, B-cell-depleted T cells, or T cells provided the cDNA or gDNA that made up the material.

This clone was detected only a few times. Per the germline V gene, CDR1 is SGHTA and CDR2 is FQGNSA. The CDR3 loop spans 14 amino acids. V shed 5 bases and J 3 bases; nucleotides not matched to a gene: 5. Original methodology: Amplification with reference gene primers provided the estimates of nucleated cell counts. Profiled with immunoSEQ multiplex PCR; TCRdb holds only in-frame clones, not every one. Clone size and V and J calls were adopted from that table, with D and trimming inferred from the DNA. The sample shows about 64,000 clones, about 93% of them seen only once. This receptor was obtained from a woman over 75 with active COVID-19. This chain links TRBV7-2 with TRBJ2-5; 8 nucleotides match TRBD2. Sample: peripheral blood. The CDR3 reads CASSATSGEETQYF. The DNA for the CDR3 is TGTGCCAGCAGCGCAACTAGCGGTGAAGAGACCCAGTACTTC. Together with reference TRBV7-2 and TRBJ2-5, the CDR3 gives the full variable domain: GAGVSQSPSNKVTEKGKDVELRCDPISGHTALYWYRQSLGQGLEFLIYFQGNSAPDKSGLPSDRFSAERTGGSVSTLTIQRTQQEDSAVYLCASSATSGEETQYFGPGTRLLVL.